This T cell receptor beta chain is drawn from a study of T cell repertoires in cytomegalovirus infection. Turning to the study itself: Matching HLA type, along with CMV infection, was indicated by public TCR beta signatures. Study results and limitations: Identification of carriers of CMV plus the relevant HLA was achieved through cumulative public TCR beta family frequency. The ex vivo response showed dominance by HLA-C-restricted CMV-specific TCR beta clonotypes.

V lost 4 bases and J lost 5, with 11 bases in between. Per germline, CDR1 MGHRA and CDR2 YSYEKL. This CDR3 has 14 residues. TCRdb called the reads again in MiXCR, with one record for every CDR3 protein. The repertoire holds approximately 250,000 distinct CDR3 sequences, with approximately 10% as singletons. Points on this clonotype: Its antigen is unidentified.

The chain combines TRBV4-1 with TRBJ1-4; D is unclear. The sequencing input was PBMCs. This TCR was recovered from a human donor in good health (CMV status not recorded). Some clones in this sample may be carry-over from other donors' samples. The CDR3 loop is CASSRPDRNEKLFF. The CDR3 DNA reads TGCGCCAGCAGCCGCCCGGACCGAAATGAAAAACTGTTTTTT.